The 12 T cell receptor beta chains below all came from one sample that was sequenced in a study of blood T cell repertoires in COVID-19. Assay used: immunoSEQ multiplex PCR; TCRdb lists only in-frame clones, some missing. Among around 100,000 clones listed, around 83% were seen once. The sample comprised peripheral blood. Receptor source: a man in his 70s with acute or convalescent COVID-19.

CDR3 sequence (DNA): TGTGCCAGCCTCCCGGGGTGGGTCCTAAGTCAGCCCCAGCATTTT. As protein: CASLPGWVLSQPQHF. This chain uses TRBV27 with TRBJ1-5; D is ambiguous. The CDR3 covers 15 residues. Trimming left V 8 bases short and J 6 bases short, with 20 bases between. Germline-derived CDR1 and CDR2 are MNHEY and SMNVEV (reference sequence).

With regard to this clone: Other DNA sequences in the same sample also yield this CDR3. V is TRBV5-1 and J is TRBJ2-6, with D unclear. Germline values: CDR1 SGHRS, CDR2 YFSETQ. The V gene lost 0 bases and the J gene lost 0 bases, with 4 bases spanning the gap. The CDR3 is made up of 15 amino acids. The CDR3 loop is CASSLGSSGANVLTF. DNA of the CDR3: TGCGCCAGCAGCTTGGGTAGCTCTGGGGCCAACGTCCTGACTTTC.

The genes are TRBV28 and TRBJ1-1; 9 nucleotides agree with TRBD1. Losses at the gene ends were 11 bases for V and 3 bases for J; bases not matched to a gene: 7. Germline V gene data show CDR1 as MDHEN and CDR2 as SYDVKM. This CDR3 has 13 amino acids. CDR3 region: CAATGGADTEAFF. DNA for the CDR3: TGTGCCGCAACAGGGGGCGCCGACACTGAAGCTTTCTTT.

This clone showed up just a few times. CDR3 loop: CASSTGTGGVNTEAFF. Written as DNA, the CDR3 is TGTGCCAGTAGTACCGGGACAGGGGGAGTGAACACTGAAGCTTTCTTT. The chain employs TRBV19 and TRBJ1-1, with 11 bases lining up with TRBD1. V lost 4 bases and J lost 0; bases outside the gene matches: 4. The CDR3 spans 16 residues. The germline V gene encodes CDR1 LNHDA and CDR2 SQIVND (reference sequence).

The chain is built from TRBV6-1 and TRBJ1-5, with D perhaps TRBD1 (5 bases). The germline V gene has CDR1 MNHNS and CDR2 SASEGT. Trimming left V 2 bases short and J 5 bases short, with 16 bases between. This CDR3 has 16 amino acids. The CDR3 bases are TGTGCCAGCAGTGAATCGAATCGACAGATAGATCAGCCCCAGCATTTT. It encodes CASSESNRQIDQPQHF.

The chain is built from TRBV7-8 and TRBJ2-2, with D possibly being TRBD2 (5 bases). Looked up from germline, CDR1 is SGHVS and CDR2 is FQNEAQ. The CDR3 runs to 18 residues. Trimming pared 3 bases from V and 3 bases from J, leaving 20 bases between. CDR3 amino acids: CASSFTMLRSGDTGELFF. The CDR3 DNA is TGTGCCAGCAGCTTTACTATGCTTAGATCCGGGGACACCGGGGAGCTGTTTTTT.

The chain combines TRBV11-2 with TRBJ2-2; 11 nucleotides line up with TRBD2. Per the germline V gene, CDR1 is SGHAT and CDR2 is FQNNGV. The V segment lost 7 bases and the J segment 3 bases; nucleotides outside the gene matches: 4. The CDR3 totals 15 residues. As DNA, the CDR3 is TGTGCCAGCACCGGGACTAGCGGTTACACCGGGGAGCTGTTTTTT. Translation: CASTGTSGYTGELFF.

This sequence joins TRBV7-3 and TRBJ2-5; D might be TRBD2 (6 bases). V was clipped by 5 bases and J by 5 bases, with 15 bases between them. The CDR3 is made up of 14 amino acids. Germline V gene sequence: CDR1 SGHTA, CDR2 FQGTGA. The CDR3 region has the DNA TGTGCCAGCAGCGATAGGGGCGCGGGGGAGACCCAGTACTTC. Translating it yields CASSDRGAGETQYF. The variable domain in full, completed from reference TRBV7-3 and TRBJ2-5, reads GAGVSQTPSNKVTEKGKYVELRCDPISGHTALYWYRQSLGQGPEFLIYFQGTGAADDSGLPNDRFFAVRPEGSVSTLKIQRTERGDSAVYLCASSDRGAGETQYFGPGTRLLVL.

This clone was counted between two and nine times. The chain joins TRBV25-1 to TRBJ1-6; 8 nucleotides match TRBD1. The CDR3 sequence is 15 residues long. CDR1 and CDR2 (germline): MGHDK, SYGVNS. Unmatched junction bases numbered 5, after V lost 0 bases and J lost 10 bases. The chain's CDR3 is CASSEYRQGRSPLHF. The CDR3, as DNA: TGTGCCAGCAGTGAATATCGACAGGGGAGGTCACCCCTCCACTTT.

The chain joins TRBV2 to TRBJ2-7, with D possibly TRBD2 on 7 matching bases. V gave up 7 bases and J gave up 3 bases, with 10 bases separating them. This CDR3 is 12 amino acids long. Germline V gene sequence: CDR1 SNHLY, CDR2 FYNNEI. The CDR3 nucleotides read TGTGCCAGCAAGCGGGACATCTACGAGCAGTACTTC. This encodes CASKRDIYEQYF.

This clone has only one observation. The chain employs TRBV28 and TRBJ2-2, with D tentatively TRBD1 (5 bases). Germline V gene sequence: CDR1 MDHEN, CDR2 SYDVKM. Trimming removed 8 bases from V and 2 bases from J, with 9 bases in between. The CDR3 length is 13 residues. CDR3 residues: CASQGVNTGELFF. The CDR3 coding sequence is TGTGCCAGCCAAGGGGTCAACACCGGGGAGCTGTTTTTT. Supplemented by reference TRBV28 and TRBJ2-2, the full variable domain reads DVKVTQSSRYLVKRTGEKVFLECVQDMDHENMFWYRQDPGLGLRLIYFSYDVKMKEKGDIPEGYSVSREKKERFSLILESASTNQTSMYLCASQGVNTGELFFGEGSRLTVL.

The gene calls are TRBV7-9 and TRBJ1-2; D ambiguous. The germline V and J ends were trimmed by 1 base and 5 bases, with 11 bases remaining between them. The germline V gene has CDR1 SEHNR and CDR2 FQNEAQ (reference sequence). This CDR3 has 14 amino acids. CDR3 sequence: CASSLGWQEYGYTF. The CDR3 nucleotides are TGTGCCAGCAGCTTAGGGTGGCAGGAATATGGCTACACCTTC.